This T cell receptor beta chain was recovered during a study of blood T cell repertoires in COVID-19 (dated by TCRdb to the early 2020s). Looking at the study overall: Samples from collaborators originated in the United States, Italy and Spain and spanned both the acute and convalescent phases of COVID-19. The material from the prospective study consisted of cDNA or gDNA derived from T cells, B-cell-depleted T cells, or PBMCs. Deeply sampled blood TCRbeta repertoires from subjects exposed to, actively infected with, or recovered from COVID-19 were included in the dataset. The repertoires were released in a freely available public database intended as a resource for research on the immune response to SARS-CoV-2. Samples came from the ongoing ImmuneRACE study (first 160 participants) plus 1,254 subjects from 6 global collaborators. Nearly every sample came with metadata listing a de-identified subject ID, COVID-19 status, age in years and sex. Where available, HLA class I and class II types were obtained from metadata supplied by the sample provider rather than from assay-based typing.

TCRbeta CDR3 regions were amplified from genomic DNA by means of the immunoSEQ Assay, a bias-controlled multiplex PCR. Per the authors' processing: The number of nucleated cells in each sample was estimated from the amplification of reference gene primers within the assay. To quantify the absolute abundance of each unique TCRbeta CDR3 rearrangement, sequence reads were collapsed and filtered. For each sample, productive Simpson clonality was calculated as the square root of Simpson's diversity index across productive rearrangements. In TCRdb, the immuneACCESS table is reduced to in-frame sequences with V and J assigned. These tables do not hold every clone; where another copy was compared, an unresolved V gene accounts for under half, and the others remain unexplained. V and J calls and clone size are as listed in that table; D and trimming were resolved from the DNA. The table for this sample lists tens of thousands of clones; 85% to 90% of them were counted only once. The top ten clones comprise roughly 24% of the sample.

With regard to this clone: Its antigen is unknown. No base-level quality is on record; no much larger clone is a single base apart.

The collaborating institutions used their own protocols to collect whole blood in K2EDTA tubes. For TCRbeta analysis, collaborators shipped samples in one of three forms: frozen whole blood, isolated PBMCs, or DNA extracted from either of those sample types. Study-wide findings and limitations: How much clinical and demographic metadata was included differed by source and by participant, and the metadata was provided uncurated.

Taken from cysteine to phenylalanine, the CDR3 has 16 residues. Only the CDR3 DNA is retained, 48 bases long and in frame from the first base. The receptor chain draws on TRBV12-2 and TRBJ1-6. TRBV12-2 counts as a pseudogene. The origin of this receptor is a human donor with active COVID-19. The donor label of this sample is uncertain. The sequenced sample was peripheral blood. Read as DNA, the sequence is TGTGCAAGTCGCTTAGGGGAGGGAATTGGTAATTCACCCCTCCACTTT. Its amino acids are CASRLGEGIGNSPLHF.